This T cell receptor (beta chain) emerged from a study of blood T cells in healthy people across ages. CDR1 and CDR2 from the germline V gene are SGHTA and FQGNSA. This CDR3 is 15 amino acids long. Trimming shortened V by 3 bases and J by 1 base, and 9 bases separated the two germline ends. PBMCs numbering at least 7 million were isolated per sample. This clonotype was seen only a few times. The second PCR ran about 6 to 11 cycles with a sample-barcoded 5' primer and J-beta primers. A tag from a template-switch adaptor with 12 random nucleotides marked each cDNA molecule. TCRdb re-derived calls from the 5' RACE reads in MiXCR, one entry per CDR3 protein. The table records 700,000 to 1,000,000 distinct CDR3 sequences, 40% to 50% of them present only once.

The chain joins TRBV7-2 to TRBJ2-2, with D tentatively TRBD1 (6 bases). Sequenced: blood. This receptor was taken from a man aged 60 to 75 in good health. The CDR3 region is CASSLNRVNTGELFF. CDR3 bases: TGTGCCAGCAGCTTGAACAGGGTGAACACCGGGGAGCTGTTTTTT.